The text below deals with one T cell receptor beta chain. The sample is drawn from a study of blood T cells in healthy people across ages. V was cut by 7 bases and J by 4 bases, with 13 bases left in between. The length of the CDR3 is 12 residues. CDR1 SQVTM and CDR2 ANQGSEA come from the germline V gene. A sample-barcoded 5' primer and a J-beta primer mix were used in a second PCR of about 7 to 12 cycles. TCRdb reprocessed the 5' RACE reads via MiXCR and lists one record per CDR3 protein. Of around 780,000 distinct CDR3 sequences listed, 20% to 30% are singletons. These data were also reused for a study on T cells of mothers and their children.

This receptor was taken from a boy under 18 in good health. The chain uses TRBV29-1 and TRBJ1-1; no clear D. The sample consisted of blood. In DNA, the CDR3 is TGCAGCGCACCGGGATTTGGCACTGAAGCTTTCTTT. Its protein is CSAPGFGTEAFF.